Each of the 18 T cell receptor beta chains below was sequenced from the same sample in a study of blood T cells in healthy people across ages. The use of a sample-barcoded 5' primer and a J-beta primer mix characterized a second PCR of roughly 6 to 11 cycles. A single record per CDR3 protein comes from TCRdb applying MiXCR to the 5' RACE reads. The sample comprises roughly 1.9 million distinct CDR3 sequences, about two fifths of which are singletons, and roughly 23% rests with the top ten. Material: blood. The receptors here all came from a human donor in good health.

This clonotype turned up a few times. The CDR3 DNA follows: TGTGCCTGGACCCGACGGGGGAACACTGAAGCTTTCTTT. It specifies CAWTRRGNTEAFF. The chain combines TRBV30 with TRBJ1-1; D gene uncertain. The CDR3 has 13 amino acids. The ends were cut back, 4 bases at V and 1 base at J, with 10 bases in the middle. The germline V gene encodes CDR1 GTSNPN and CDR2 SVGIG (reference sequence).

This clonotype turned up a few times. The gene calls are TRBV2 and TRBJ2-1, with D tentatively TRBD2 (6 bases). This CDR3 region has 14 residues. Germline CDR1 reads SNHLY; CDR2 reads FYNNEI. V was clipped by 4 bases and J by 13 bases, with 20 bases between them. The CDR3 DNA reads TGTGCCAGCAGTGGGGGCAGGGAGGTGGATTTTCAGTTCTTC. Translated: CASSGGREVDFQFF.

The J gene is TRBJ2-3, the V gene TRBV20-1; D may correspond to TRBD1 or TRBD2 (5 bases each). Looked up from germline, CDR1 is DFQATT and CDR2 is SNEGSKA (reference sequence). This CDR3 has 12 amino acids. V lost 6 bases, J lost 7 bases, and 14 bases lay in between. DNA for the CDR3: TGCAGTGCAGTCGGGGCTTCCCATACGCAGTATTTT. Amino acid sequence: CSAVGASHTQYF.

This sequence joins TRBV12-3 or TRBV12-4 and TRBJ1-2, with 9 bases aligning to TRBD1. This CDR3 is built from 15 residues. Unmatched junction bases numbered 8, after V lost 3 bases and J lost 6 bases. The CDR3, as DNA: TGTGCCAGCAGTTTCATAGAACAGGGGGCTAATGGCTACACCTTC. Translation gives CASSFIEQGANGYTF.

This chain uses TRBV29-1 with TRBJ2-2, with D perhaps assigned TRBD1 or TRBD2 (6 bases each). The germline V and J ends were trimmed by 7 bases and 7 bases, with 16 bases remaining between them. CDR1 and CDR2 (germline): SQVTM, ANQGSEA. The CDR3 is 13 residues long. CDR3 bases: TGCAGCGCGCGGGACACGCAGGGCGGGGAGCTGTTTTTT. It translates to CSARDTQGGELFF.

The chain joins TRBV20-1 to TRBJ2-3, with TRBD2 identical over 13 bases. The germline gives CDR1 DFQATT, CDR2 SNEGSKA (reference sequence). There are 16 residues in the CDR3. The V and J ends lost 5 bases and 2 bases, in that order; junction bases with no gene match: 7. The CDR3 DNA sequence: TGCAGTGCTCAAAAGACTAGCGGGGGGTACACAGATACGCAGTATTTT. Its protein is CSAQKTSGGYTDTQYF.

In this sample, this clonotype turned up a few times. One end of the junction varies from germline; a read error may be responsible. This chain links TRBV10-3 with TRBJ1-1; a possible D gene is TRBD1 (6 bases). Germline-derived CDR1 and CDR2 are ENHRY and SYGVKD. The CDR3 has 13 amino acids. CDR3: CAISEPIRGEAFF. The CDR3 DNA is TGCGCCATCAGTGAGCCGATCAGGGGCGAAGCTTTCTTT.

The V call is TRBV7-3, the J call TRBJ2-2, with 11 bases matching TRBD1. Germline CDR1 reads SGHTA; CDR2 reads FQGTGA. The CDR3 has 16 residues. V was pared by 4 bases and J by 5 bases, with 6 bases of the junction left unmatched. The CDR3 protein is CASSSFGQGATGELFF. CDR3 DNA: TGTGCCAGCAGCTCGTTCGGACAGGGGGCGACCGGGGAGCTGTTTTTT.

This clonotype was seen at least ten times. V and J are TRBV20-1 and TRBJ2-7; TRBD2 matches at 7 bases. The CDR3 sequence is 16 residues long. With 6 bases clipped from V and 4 bases from J, the junction kept 18 bases outside the gene matches. CDR1 and CDR2 (germline): DFQATT, SNEGSKA (reference sequence). The CDR3 nucleotides read TGCAGTGCCCAGGGAGACAGCGGGGAGACTGAATACGAGCAGTACTTC. Translated, it gives CSAQGDSGETEYEQYF.

The rearrangement links TRBV12-3 or TRBV12-4 to TRBJ2-2, with a possible D match to TRBD1 (6 bases). The CDR3 is made up of 16 amino acids. The germline V and J ends were trimmed by 5 bases and 0 bases, with 13 bases remaining between them. Written as DNA, the CDR3 is TGTGCCAGCAGTCCTTTCGCAGGGGCGAACACCGGGGAGCTGTTTTTT. This translates into CASSPFAGANTGELFF.

V usage is TRBV29-1 and J usage is TRBJ2-1, with TRBD1 identical over 8 bases. V trimming: 7 bases; J trimming: 15 bases; junction bases outside the gene matches: 14. The CDR3 spans 12 residues. Germline assignment: CDR1 SQVTM and CDR2 ANQGSEA. CDR3 in DNA: TGCAGCGGCGGGTCGGACAGGGTCGGATGGTTCTTC. Protein: CSGGSDRVGWFF.

The V and J genes are TRBV4-3 and TRBJ2-1, with 8 bases aligning to TRBD2. Germline V gene lookup returns CDR1 LGHNA and CDR2 YSLEER. The CDR3 consists of 14 residues. Losses at the gene ends were 5 bases for V and 8 bases for J; bases not matched to a gene: 8. The CDR3 DNA follows: TGCGCCAGCAGCTTTGTAGCGGGGAGGTATGAGCAGTTCTTC. It yields the protein CASSFVAGRYEQFF.

This sequence joins TRBV12-3 or TRBV12-4 and TRBJ2-1; no clear D. This CDR3 spans 16 amino acids. CDR3 sequence: CPRRLGGRSWYNEQFF. The DNA for the CDR3 is TGTCCCCGGAGATTAGGCGGCAGGTCGTGGTACAATGAGCAGTTCTTC.

This rearrangement joins TRBV6-6 to TRBJ2-1; TRBD2 agrees at 10 bases. Trimming cost V 8 bases and J 6 bases; bases outside gene matches: 10. From germline, CDR1 is MNHNY and CDR2 SVGAGI (reference sequence). This CDR3 region has 15 residues. CDR3 bases: TGTGCCAGCCTAGCCCTAGCGGGGGACCCCAATGAGCAGTTCTTC. Amino acids: CASLALAGDPNEQFF.

This clonotype was seen repeatedly, ten times or more. The J gene is TRBJ2-1, the V gene TRBV24-1; 11 bases align to TRBD2. V was clipped by 3 bases and J by 12 bases; unmatched bases: 12. The germline V gene has CDR1 KGHDR and CDR2 SFDVKD. This CDR3 is 16 amino acids long. CDR3 coding DNA: TGTGCCACCAGTGATACAATGGGACTAGCGGCAGCCGGGCAGTTCTTC. As protein: CATSDTMGLAAAGQFF.

J is TRBJ2-7 and V is TRBV5-1; unclear D gene. The end of the DNA aligns better with TRBJ2-5, so the J call may be wrong. Looked up from germline, CDR1 is SGHRS and CDR2 is YFSETQ. The CDR3 extends over 17 amino acids. CDR3 sequence reads: CASSLALRGKGGETQYF. CDR3 nucleotides: TGCGCCAGCAGCTTGGCCCTCCGTGGTAAGGGTGGGGAGACCCAGTACTTC.

The CDR3 bases are TGTGCCAGCAGCCCACGACAGGGGGTCCCCTACGAGCAGTACTTC. Residues: CASSPRQGVPYEQYF. The chain joins TRBV6-6 to TRBJ2-7; TRBD1 aligns across 9 bases. After removal of 6 bases from V and 2 bases from J, the junction contained 8 bases not matched to a gene. This CDR3 has 15 amino acids. CDR1 and CDR2 from the germline V gene are MNHNY and SVGAGI (reference sequence).

DNA of the CDR3: TGTGCCAGCAGCGTAGGGGGTTGGGCTGAGCAGTTCTTC. Translating gives CASSVGGWAEQFF. V usage is TRBV9 and J usage is TRBJ2-1, with unresolved D. The CDR3 runs to 13 residues. Trimming removed 0 bases from V and 9 bases from J, with 10 bases in between. CDR1 is SGDLS and CDR2 is YYNGEE in the germline V gene.